This T cell receptor beta chain was retrieved from a study of blood T cell repertoires in COVID-19. J gave up 5 bases and V 1 base, and 8 bases lay outside the gene matches. CDR3 length: 17 residues. Germline CDR1 is SNHLY and CDR2 is FYNNEI. Sequencing used immunoSEQ multiplex PCR; TCRdb keeps in-frame clones, though not all of them. This sample has about 100,000 clones; approximately 88% occur once, and the top ten carry approximately 10%. The sequenced material came from peripheral blood. This clonotype was obtained from a man older than 75 with acute or convalescent COVID-19. The rearrangement links TRBV2 to TRBJ1-5; 10 bases fit TRBD1. In DNA form, the CDR3 reads TGTGCCAGCAGTGAAGAGTTCGCGGACAGGGGGTATCAGCCCCAGCATTTT. The encoded protein is CASSEEFADRGYQPQHF.